Listed below are T cell receptor beta chains from one sample, sequenced in a study of tumor-infiltrating lymphocytes in oesophageal squamous cell carcinoma. TCRdb reprocessed the PCR reads via MiXCR and lists one record per CDR3 protein. The data show about 12,000 distinct CDR3 sequences, with 56% seen just once and roughly 32% held by the top ten. Sequenced sample: esophageal tumor tissue. These TCRs come from a female donor with esophageal squamous cell carcinoma. CDR3s include the opening cysteine and the closing phenylalanine or tryptophan. The D gene is left open where the match is weak. For some rows the clone size is stated as once, few or many, or as a class when expanded; others skip it.

d_gene	v_gene	j_gene	abundance	CDR3aa	CDR3nt
-	TRBV7-2	TRBJ2-3	few	CASSLGLLGDRTDTQYF	TGTGCCAGCAGCTTAGGGTTGTTGGGGGATCGCACAGATACGCAGTATTTT
TRBD2	TRBV7-3	TRBJ2-5	-	CASSPLLRGAGGLETQYF	TGTGCCAGCAGCCCGCTTTTGAGGGGAGCGGGGGGTCTCGAGACCCAGTACTTC
TRBD2	TRBV12-3/TRBV12-4	TRBJ2-3	-	CASRTSGRFSDTQYF	TGTGCCAGCAGGACTAGCGGGAGATTCTCAGATACGCAGTATTTT
-	TRBV2	TRBJ2-7	-	CASRRGQPYEQYF	TGTGCCAGCCGACGGGGGCAGCCCTACGAGCAGTACTTC
TRBD1	TRBV7-4	TRBJ1-1	-	CASSARDSTYEQYF	TGTGCCAGCAGCGCCCGGGACAGCACCTACGAGCAGTACTTT
TRBD2	TRBV6-1	TRBJ2-1	-	CASKGGTSGYNEQFF	TGTGCCAGCAAGGGGGGGACTAGCGGATACAATGAGCAGTTCTTC
-	TRBV6-1	TRBJ1-2	many	CASEGGLGGYTF	TGTGCCAGCGAGGGGGGGTTGGGTGGCTACACCTTC
-	TRBV7-9	TRBJ2-3	-	CASSLAASMVADTQYF	TGTGCCAGCAGCTTAGCCGCTAGTATGGTCGCAGATACGCAGTATTTT
TRBD2	TRBV7-6	TRBJ2-5	few	CASSTGLAGGKETQYF	TGTGCCAGCAGCACTGGACTAGCGGGAGGGAAAGAGACCCAGTACTTC
-	TRBV7-6	TRBJ2-7	-	CASSLDWTDSYEQYF	TGTGCTAGCAGCTTAGATTGGACAGACTCCTACGAGCAGTACTTC
-	TRBV11-2	TRBJ2-1	-	CASSPRRIDSEQFF	TGTGCCAGCAGCCCCCGGCGCATTGACAGTGAGCAGTTCTTC
TRBD1	TRBV5-1	TRBJ2-5	-	CASSVPGQLSETQYF	TGCGCCAGCAGCGTGCCGGGACAGTTGTCAGAGACCCAGTACTTC
TRBD2	TRBV27	TRBJ2-5	-	CASSSRSGSRETQYF	TGTGCCAGCAGTTCCCGAAGCGGGAGTAGGGAGACCCAGTACTTC
-	TRBV7-3	TRBJ1-2	once	CASSYGQNNYGYTF	TGTGCCAGCAGCTATGGACAGAACAACTATGGCTACACCTTC
TRBD1	TRBV7-2	TRBJ2-1	-	CASSTWDREMGNSPLHF	TGTGCCAGCAGCACCTGGGACAGGGAAATGGGTAATTCACCCCTCCACTTC
TRBD1	TRBV7-8	TRBJ1-1	-	CASSWDRGTTEAFF	TGTGCCAGCAGCTGGGACAGGGGGACAACTGAAGCTTTCTTT
-	TRBV12-3/TRBV12-4	TRBJ2-7	large	CASSLDGALAEQYF	TGTGCCAGCAGTTTGGACGGGGCCTTAGCTGAGCAGTACTTC
TRBD2	TRBV28	TRBJ2-7	many	CASSLSLTSGDYNEQYF	TGTGCCAGCAGTTTATCCCTGACTAGCGGGGATTACAATGAGCAGTACTTC
TRBD2	TRBV7-3	TRBJ2-1	-	CASSLKAGLAGPNEQFF	TGTGCCAGCAGCTTAAAGGCCGGGCTAGCGGGGCCCAATGAGCAGTTCTTC
-	TRBV7-2	TRBJ2-2	-	CASSSLRSGELFF	TGTGCCAGCAGCTCCCTCCGGTCCGGGGAGCTGTTTTTT
TRBD2	TRBV7-2	TRBJ2-7	-	CASSQGLAGVLSYEQYF	TGTGCCAGCAGCCAAGGACTAGCGGGAGTCCTGTCCTACGAGCAGTACTTC
TRBD1	TRBV6-2/TRBV6-3	TRBJ2-7	-	CASSETRQGAGEQYF	TGTGCCAGCAGTGAAACTCGACAGGGGGCGGGAGAGCAGTACTTC
TRBD1	TRBV7-8	TRBJ2-7	few	CASSSRQGPSYEQYF	TGTGCCAGCAGCTCTCGACAGGGTCCCTCCTACGAGCAGTACTTC
-	TRBV28	TRBJ2-1	-	CASGTFYNEQFF	TGTGCCAGTGGGACATTTTACAATGAGCAGTTCTTC
-	TRBV28	TRBJ1-2	-	CASTGQTNYGYTF	TGTGCCAGCACCGGACAGACTAACTATGGCTACACCTTC
-	TRBV20-1	TRBJ1-5	-	CSAKGGQQPQHF	TGCAGTGCCAAGGGCGGTCAGCAGCCCCAGCATTTT
-	TRBV27	TRBJ1-2	-	CASSRGGGGHGGYTF	TGTGCCAGCAGTCGGGGGGGGGGGGGCCACGGGGGCTACACCTTC
-	TRBV28	TRBJ1-1	-	CASRSLFEAFF	TGTGCCAGCCGTTCCCTCTTTGAAGCTTTCTTT
-	TRBV11-1	TRBJ2-1	few	CASSLFITEPYNEQFF	TGTGCCAGCAGCTTATTTATAACGGAGCCGTACAATGAGCAGTTCTTC
TRBD2	TRBV6-8	TRBJ2-3	-	CASGLAGSTDTQYF	TGTGCCAGCGGCCTAGCGGGAAGTACAGATACGCAGTATTTT
TRBD1	TRBV2	TRBJ2-7	-	CASSEDRDQYEQYF	TGTGCCAGCAGTGAGGACAGGGACCAATACGAGCAGTACTTC
TRBD1	TRBV7-3	TRBJ2-1	-	CASSLMQGAYNEQFF	TGTGCCAGCAGCTTAATGCAGGGGGCCTACAATGAGCAGTTCTTC
-	TRBV6-5	TRBJ2-3	-	CASSAVGALVDTQYF	TGTGCCAGCAGTGCTGTGGGAGCGCTGGTAGATACGCAGTATTTT
TRBD2	TRBV7-2	TRBJ2-1	-	CASSSTSRLAGVRLWDNEQFF	TGTGCCAGCAGCTCAACAAGTCGACTAGCGGGAGTACGGTTGTGGGACAATGAGCAGTTCTTC
-	TRBV7-9	TRBJ1-1	once	CASTQGGYTEAFF	TGTGCCAGCACACAGGGAGGATACACTGAAGCTTTCTTT
TRBD2	TRBV7-3	TRBJ2-1	-	CASSSRGGRGNEQFF	TGTGCCAGCAGCTCACGGGGGGGCCGAGGCAATGAGCAGTTCTTC
-	TRBV7-9	TRBJ2-7	few	CASSLDSERSYEQYF	TGTGCCAGCAGCTTAGACAGCGAGAGGTCCTACGAGCAGTACTTC
-	TRBV18	TRBJ2-5	-	CASSPGVETQYF	TGTGCCAGCTCACCCGGTGTGGAGACCCAGTACTTC
-	TRBV27	TRBJ1-1	-	CASSYREDTEAFF	TGTGCCAGCAGTTACAGGGAAGACACTGAAGCTTTCTTT
-	TRBV7-6	TRBJ2-5	-	CASSLSGGTQETQYF	TGTGCTAGCAGCTTAAGTGGGGGGACACAAGAGACCCAGTACTTC
-	TRBV5-1	TRBJ1-1	medium-sized	CASSLWARGNTEAFF	TGCGCCAGCAGCTTGTGGGCCAGGGGGAACACTGAAGCTTTCTTT
-	TRBV7-6	TRBJ1-1	-	CASSLAGNTEAFF	TGTGCCAGCAGCTTAGCTGGGAACACTGAAGCTTTCTTT
-	TRBV6-4	TRBJ2-7	-	CASSDPQGTTDTQYF	TGTGCCAGCAGTGATCCCCAGGGTACCACAGATACGCAGTACTTC
-	TRBV7-9	TRBJ1-2	many	CASSLGDEYGYTF	TGTGCCAGCAGCTTAGGTGATGAGTATGGCTACACCTTC
-	TRBV7-9	TRBJ1-4	few	CASSPRGNEKLFF	TGTGCCAGCAGCCCACGGGGTAATGAAAAACTGTTTTTT
-	TRBV10-2	TRBJ1-2	few	CASSESTGHYGYTF	TGCGCCAGCAGTGAGTCGACGGGTCACTATGGCTACACCTTC
TRBD1	TRBV7-4	TRBJ2-1	-	CASSLAGSRDRGYEQFF	TGTGCCAGCAGCTTAGCGGGGTCCCGTGACAGGGGGTATGAGCAGTTCTTC
-	TRBV28	TRBJ2-3	-	CASSSGGRTDTQYF	TGTGCCAGCAGTTCCGGCGGCCGCACAGATACGCAGTATTTT
-	TRBV7-9	TRBJ2-3	-	CASSSRLINTDTQYF	TGTGCCAGCAGCTCCCGCCTCATCAACACAGATACGCAGTATTTT
-	TRBV5-1	TRBJ1-5	medium-sized	CASSLDGGPSNQPQHF	TGCGCCAGCAGCTTGGATGGGGGGCCCTCGAATCAGCCCCAGCATTTT
-	TRBV29-1	TRBJ2-2	-	CSVENPGELFF	TGCAGCGTTGAGAATCCCGGGGAGCTGTTTTTT
-	TRBV18	TRBJ2-3	many	CASSPRRGADTQYF	TGTGCCAGCTCACCAAGAAGGGGGGCAGATACGCAGTATTTT
TRBD2	TRBV11-3	TRBJ2-5	-	CASSLEGREQETQYF	TGTGCCAGCAGCTTGGAGGGGAGGGAACAAGAGACCCAGTACTTC
-	TRBV4-2	TRBJ2-1	medium-sized	CASSPGSNNEQFF	TGTGCCAGCAGCCCCGGGTCCAACAATGAGCAGTTCTTC